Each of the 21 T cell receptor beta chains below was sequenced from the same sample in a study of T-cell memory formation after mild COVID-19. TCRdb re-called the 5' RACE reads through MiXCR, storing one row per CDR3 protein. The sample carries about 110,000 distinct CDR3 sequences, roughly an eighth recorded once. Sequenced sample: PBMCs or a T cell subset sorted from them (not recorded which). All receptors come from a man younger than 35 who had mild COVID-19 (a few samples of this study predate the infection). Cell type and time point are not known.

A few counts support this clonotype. The CDR3 DNA follows: TGTGCCAGCAGGGTGGGACTTAGCTACGAGCAGTACTTC. Translated, it gives CASRVGLSYEQYF. V usage is TRBV6-1 and J usage is TRBJ2-7; the D gene is possibly TRBD2 (6 bases). Trimming stripped 6 bases from V and 3 bases from J, with 12 bases between. Germline-derived CDR1 and CDR2 are MNHNS and SASEGT. The CDR3 consists of 13 residues.

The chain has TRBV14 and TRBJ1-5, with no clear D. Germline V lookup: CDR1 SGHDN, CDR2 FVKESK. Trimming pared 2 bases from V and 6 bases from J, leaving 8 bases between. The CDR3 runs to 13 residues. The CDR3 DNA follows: TGTGCCAGCAGCCAAAATTCTGGTCAGCCCCAGCATTTT. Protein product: CASSQNSGQPQHF.

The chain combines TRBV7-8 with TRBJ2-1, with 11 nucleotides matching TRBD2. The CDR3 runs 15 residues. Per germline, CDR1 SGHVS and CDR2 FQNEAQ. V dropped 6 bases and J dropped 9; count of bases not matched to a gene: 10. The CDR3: CASRDAGLAASEQFF. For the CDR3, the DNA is TGTGCCAGCAGGGACGCGGGACTAGCGGCAAGTGAGCAGTTCTTC.

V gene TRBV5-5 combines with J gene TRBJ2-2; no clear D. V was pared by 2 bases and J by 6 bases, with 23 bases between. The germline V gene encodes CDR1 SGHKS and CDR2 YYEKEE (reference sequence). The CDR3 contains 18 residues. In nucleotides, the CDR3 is TGTGCCAGCAGCTTAATTGGCCTCCCCCGCTCGGCCGCCGGGGAGCTGTTTTTT. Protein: CASSLIGLPRSAAGELFF.

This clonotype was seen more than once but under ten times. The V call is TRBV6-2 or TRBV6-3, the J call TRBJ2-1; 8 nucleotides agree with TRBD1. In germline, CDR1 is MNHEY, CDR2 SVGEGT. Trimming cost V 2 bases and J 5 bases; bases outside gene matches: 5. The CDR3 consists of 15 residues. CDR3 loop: CASSYTDRGDNEQFF. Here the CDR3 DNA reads TGTGCCAGCAGTTACACTGACAGGGGAGACAATGAGCAGTTCTTC.

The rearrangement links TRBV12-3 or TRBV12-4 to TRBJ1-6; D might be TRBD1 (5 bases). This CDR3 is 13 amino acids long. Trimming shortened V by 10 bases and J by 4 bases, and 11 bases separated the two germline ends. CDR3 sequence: CATRGRYNSPLHF. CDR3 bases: TGTGCCACACGGGGACGGTATAATTCACCCCTCCACTTT.

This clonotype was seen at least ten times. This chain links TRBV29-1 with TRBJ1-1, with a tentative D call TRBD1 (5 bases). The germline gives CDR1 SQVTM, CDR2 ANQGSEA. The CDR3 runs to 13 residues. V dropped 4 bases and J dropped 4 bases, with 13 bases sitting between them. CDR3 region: CSVARVGGTEAFF. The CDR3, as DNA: TGCAGCGTTGCCCGGGTCGGGGGCACTGAAGCTTTCTTT.

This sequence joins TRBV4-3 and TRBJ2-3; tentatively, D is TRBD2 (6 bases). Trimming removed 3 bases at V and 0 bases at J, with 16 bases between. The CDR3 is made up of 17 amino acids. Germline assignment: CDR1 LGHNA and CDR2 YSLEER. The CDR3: CASSQGGSGESTDTQYF. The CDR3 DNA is TGCGCCAGCAGCCAGGGGGGTAGCGGCGAAAGCACAGATACGCAGTATTTT.

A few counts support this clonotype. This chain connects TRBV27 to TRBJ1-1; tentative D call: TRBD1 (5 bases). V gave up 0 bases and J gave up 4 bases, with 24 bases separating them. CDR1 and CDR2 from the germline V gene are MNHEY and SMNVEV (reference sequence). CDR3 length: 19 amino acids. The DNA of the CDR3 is TGTGCCAGCAGTTTATCGCACGGTCGGCAGGGCCTGAGGGGCACTGAAGCTTTCTTT. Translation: CASSLSHGRQGLRGTEAFF.

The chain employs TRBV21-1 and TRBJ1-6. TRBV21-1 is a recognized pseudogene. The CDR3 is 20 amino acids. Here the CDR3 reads CASSKVWGGDSRLDNSPLHF. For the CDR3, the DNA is TGTGCCAGCAGCAAAGTTTGGGGCGGGGACTCCCGCCTGGATAATTCACCCCTCCACTTT.

The CDR3 DNA is TGCGCCAGCAGCCAAGTTTACCAGGGGAATCAGCCCCAGCATTTT. It yields the protein CASSQVYQGNQPQHF. The V and J genes are TRBV4-1 and TRBJ1-5; perhaps TRBD1 as D (6 bases). Deletions cut 1 base from V and 4 bases from J, with 11 bases between. Germline CDR1 and CDR2: MGHRA and YSYEKL. The CDR3 consists of 15 residues.

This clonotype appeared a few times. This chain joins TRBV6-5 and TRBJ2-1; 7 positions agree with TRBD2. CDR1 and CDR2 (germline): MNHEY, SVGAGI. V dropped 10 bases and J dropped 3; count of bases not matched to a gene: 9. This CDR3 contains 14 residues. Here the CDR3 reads CATGLGGSYNEQFF. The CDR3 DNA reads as TGTGCCACCGGGTTGGGGGGGAGCTACAATGAGCAGTTCTTC.

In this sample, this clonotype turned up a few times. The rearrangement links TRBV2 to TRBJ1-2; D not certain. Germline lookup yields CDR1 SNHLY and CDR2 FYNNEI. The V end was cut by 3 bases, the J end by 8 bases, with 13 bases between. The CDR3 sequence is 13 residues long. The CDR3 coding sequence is TGTGCCAGCAGTGACCTCACCCTCACCGGCTACACCTTC. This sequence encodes CASSDLTLTGYTF.

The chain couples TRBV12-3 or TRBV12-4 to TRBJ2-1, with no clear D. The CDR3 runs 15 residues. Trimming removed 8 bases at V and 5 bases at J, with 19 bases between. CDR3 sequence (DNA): TGTGCCAGCCGCCTCCGGGCCCAAAGACACAATGAGCAGTTCTTC. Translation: CASRLRAQRHNEQFF.

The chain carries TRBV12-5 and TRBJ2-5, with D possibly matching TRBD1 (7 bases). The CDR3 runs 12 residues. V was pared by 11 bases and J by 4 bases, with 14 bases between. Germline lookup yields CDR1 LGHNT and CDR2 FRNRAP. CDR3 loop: CAAQGGRETQYF. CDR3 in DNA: TGTGCTGCGCAGGGGGGACGAGAGACCCAGTACTTC.

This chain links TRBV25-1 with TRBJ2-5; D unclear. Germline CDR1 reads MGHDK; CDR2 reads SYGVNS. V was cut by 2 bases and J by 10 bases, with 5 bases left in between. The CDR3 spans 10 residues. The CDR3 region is CASSEGNQYF. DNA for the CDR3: TGTGCCAGCAGTGAAGGGAACCAGTACTTC.

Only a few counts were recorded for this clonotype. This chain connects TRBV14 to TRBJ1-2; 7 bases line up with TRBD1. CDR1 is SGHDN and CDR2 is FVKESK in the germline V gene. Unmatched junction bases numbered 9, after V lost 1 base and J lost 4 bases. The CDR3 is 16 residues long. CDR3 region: CASSQGRDRGLYGYTF. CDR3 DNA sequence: TGTGCCAGCAGCCAAGGCCGGGACAGAGGACTCTATGGCTACACCTTC.

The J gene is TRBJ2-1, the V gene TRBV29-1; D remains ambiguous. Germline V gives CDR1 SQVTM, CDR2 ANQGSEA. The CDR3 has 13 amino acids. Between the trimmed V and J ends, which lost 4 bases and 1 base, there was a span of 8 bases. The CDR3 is CSVALGSYNEQFF. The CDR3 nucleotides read TGCAGCGTTGCCTTAGGTTCCTACAATGAGCAGTTCTTC.

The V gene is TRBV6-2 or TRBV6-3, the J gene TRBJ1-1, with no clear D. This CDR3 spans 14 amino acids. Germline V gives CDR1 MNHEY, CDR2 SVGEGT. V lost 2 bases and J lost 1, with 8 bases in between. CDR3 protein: CASSYVQRNTEAFF. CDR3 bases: TGTGCCAGCAGTTACGTCCAGAGGAACACTGAAGCTTTCTTT.

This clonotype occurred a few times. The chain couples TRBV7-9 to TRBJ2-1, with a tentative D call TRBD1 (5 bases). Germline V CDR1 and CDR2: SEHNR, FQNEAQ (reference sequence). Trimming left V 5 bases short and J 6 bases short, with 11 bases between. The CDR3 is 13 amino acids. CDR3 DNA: TGTGCCAGCAGCGGACAACTTCTCAATGAGCAGTTCTTC. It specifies CASSGQLLNEQFF.

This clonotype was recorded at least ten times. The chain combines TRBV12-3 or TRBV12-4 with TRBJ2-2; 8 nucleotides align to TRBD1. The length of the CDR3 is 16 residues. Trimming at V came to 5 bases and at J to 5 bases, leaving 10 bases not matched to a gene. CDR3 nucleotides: TGTGCCAGCAGTCCGGGACAGGCCGTAGAGACCGGGGAGCTGTTTTTT. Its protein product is CASSPGQAVETGELFF.